This T cell receptor beta chain was recovered during a study of neurological immune-mediated disorders. Whole-study findings and limits: HTLV-1-associated myelopathy displayed the greatest TCR clonal expansion, and multiple sclerosis exhibited the smallest, lower than that of healthy controls.

This clonotype was counted at least ten times. Its specificity is not known. The cDNA was generated through 5'RACE incorporating 10-nucleotide random UMIs. One entry per CDR3 protein, called by TCRdb with MiXCR from the 5' RACE reads. The table has roughly 38,000 distinct CDR3 sequences, more than 9.5% seen once; the top ten hold roughly 4%. Specified time point: technical triplicate 1. For the unsorted libraries, 2 million PBMCs stored at -80 C served as input. Germline V gives CDR1 SGHRS, CDR2 YFSETQ. The CDR3 sequence is 15 residues long. V shed 1 base, J shed 6 bases, and the junction held 10 bases outside the gene matches.

This TCR was recovered from a man in his fifties or sixties with HTLV-1-associated myelopathy (HAM/TSP). The V and J genes are TRBV5-1 and TRBJ2-7; TRBD2 matches 7 bases. The sample was PBMCs. The DNA for the CDR3 is TGCGCCAGCAGCTTGAGCCTAGCGGATGGGGGCGAGCAGTACTTC. Protein: CASSLSLADGGEQYF.